This entry lists 7 T cell receptor beta chains sequenced from one sample in a study of Graves' ophthalmopathy and Graves' hyperthyroidism. The study amplified TCR beta CDR3 regions using RNA transcripts. The first-round RT-PCR employed HTBI primers together with the Qiagen OneStep RT-PCR kit. A multiplex PCR was then performed as the second round. TCRdb analysed the multiplex PCR reads with MiXCR anew, one entry per CDR3 protein. The sample holds about half a million distinct CDR3 sequences, roughly 14% seen once. The sequenced material came from blood. The source of these receptors is a woman under 40 with Graves' ophthalmopathy.

This clonotype showed up many times. The chain joins TRBV27 to TRBJ2-6, with TRBD1 matching 8 bases. V shed 0 bases, J shed 1 base, and the junction held 5 bases outside the gene matches. The CDR3 is 18 amino acids. In germline, CDR1 is MNHEY, CDR2 SMNVEV (reference sequence). The CDR3 is CASSLSPGGVSGANVLTF. The CDR3 nucleotides are TGTGCCAGCAGTTTATCCCCAGGGGGCGTTTCTGGGGCCAACGTCCTGACTTTC. The variable domain in full, with the rest retrieved from reference TRBV27 and TRBJ2-6, is EAQVTQNPRYLITVTGKKLTVTCSQNMNHEYMSWYRQDPGLGLRQIYYSMNVEVTDKGDVPEGYKVSRKEKRNFPLILESPSPNQTSLYFCASSLSPGGVSGANVLTFGAGSRLTVL.

In its sample, this clonotype was seen many times. J is TRBJ1-2 and V is TRBV5-1, with D tentatively TRBD1 (5 bases). The CDR3 spans 14 residues. The V end lost 4 bases, the J end lost 4 bases, and 14 bases lay between the germline ends. Germline lookup yields CDR1 SGHRS and CDR2 YFSETQ. The CDR3 DNA reads TGCGCCAGCAGCCGTACCACAGGACCCTATGGCTACACCTTC. Amino acid sequence: CASSRTTGPYGYTF.

This chain uses TRBV20-1 with TRBJ1-2; D call uncertain. V lost 5 bases, J lost 3 bases, and 13 bases lay in between. The CDR3 has 13 residues. Looked up from germline, CDR1 is DFQATT and CDR2 is SNEGSKA (reference sequence). The CDR3 is CSALPPGDYGYTF. The CDR3 coding sequence is TGCAGTGCTCTCCCACCAGGTGACTATGGCTACACCTTC.

In its sample, this clonotype was seen many times. J is TRBJ1-1 and V is TRBV28, with unresolved D. Germline loops: CDR1 MDHEN, CDR2 SYDVKM. CDR3 length equals 11 residues. V lost 10 bases and J lost 4, with 10 bases in between. The CDR3 DNA is TGTGCCATTGCCTCGTCCACTGAAGCTTTCTTT. Translation: CAIASSTEAFF.

This clonotype was recorded many times. This rearrangement joins TRBV12-3 or TRBV12-4 to TRBJ2-5; the D is unclear. Trimming removed 5 bases from V and 5 bases from J, with 15 bases in between. The CDR3 is 14 residues long. The CDR3 reads CASSPLGRTETQYF. The CDR3 coding sequence is TGTGCCAGCAGTCCGTTGGGCAGGACGGAGACCCAGTACTTC.

This clonotype was observed a few times. The V and J genes are TRBV5-8 and TRBJ1-5; D is unresolved. Germline CDR1 reads SGHTS; CDR2 reads YDEGEE. The CDR3 is 15 residues long. With 4 bases removed from V and 0 bases from J, the gap between germline ends came to 11 bases. The CDR3 DNA is TGTGCCAGCAGCCTCATAAAAAATAGCAATCAGCCCCAGCATTTT. This sequence encodes CASSLIKNSNQPQHF.

The V and J genes are TRBV24-1 and TRBJ2-2; the match to TRBD2 covers 9 bases. After removal of 1 base from V and 7 bases from J, the junction contained 9 bases not matched to a gene. Per germline, CDR1 KGHDR and CDR2 SFDVKD. The CDR3 runs to 17 residues. CDR3 bases: TGTGCCACCAGTGATTTCGTCGCGGGGGGGCCTAACGGGGAGCTGTTTTTT. This codes for CATSDFVAGGPNGELFF.